This T cell receptor beta chain is drawn from a study of tumor-infiltrating lymphocytes in localized non-small cell lung cancer. Trimming cost V 0 bases and J 4 bases, with 7 bases left between them. CDR1 and CDR2 (germline): GTSNPN, SVGIG (reference sequence). The CDR3 sequence is 13 residues long. This clone was observed a few times. Its antigen is as yet unknown. Generated by immunoSEQ multiplex PCR, the TCRdb table keeps only in-frame clones and is missing some. This table has 9,900 or so clones, around 76% appearing once. Whole-study findings and limits: TCRbeta sequencing showed higher T cell infiltration in tumors than uninvolved lung. Only some patients had TCR sequencing, depending on available tissue.

Sequenced sample: uninvolved lung tissue not adjacent to the tumor. The chain combines TRBV30 with TRBJ2-1, with D unresolved. The clonotype comes from a human donor with non-small cell lung cancer. The CDR3 DNA follows: TGTGCCTGGAGTGTAGGGCCGTACAATGAGCAGTTCTTC. Translating it yields CAWSVGPYNEQFF.